Each of the 7 T cell receptor beta chains below was sequenced from the same sample in a study of vaccination effects on CD4 cells after COVID-19. Sequencing was preceded by expansion of antigen-specific CD4+ T cells with viral peptide pools in the ViraFEST assay. Cells that had been cultured for 9 to 10 days were the source of isolated CD4+ T cells. Vaccine recipients lacked prior SARS-CoV-2 infection and had negative nucleocapsid antibodies. This table comes from immunoSEQ multiplex PCR, and its TCRdb copy is limited to in-frame clones, with some not included. Of under 45,000 clones listed, 65% to 80% were seen once; the top ten hold around 2.8%. Antigen specificity for these receptors is unknown. This specimen consisted of CD4+ T cells from PBMCs cultured with HCoV-NL63 spike peptides, obtained before COVID-19 vaccination. The receptors were sampled from a human donor who received a COVID-19 vaccine.

This chain links TRBV7-2 with TRBJ2-1; D gene unclear. From germline, CDR1 is SGHTA and CDR2 FQGNSA. Trimming shortened V by 5 bases and J by 0 bases, and 11 bases separated the two germline ends. CDR3 size: 15 residues. This CDR3 reads CASSRISSSYNEQFF. The CDR3 nucleotides are TGTGCCAGCAGCAGGATCTCATCCTCCTACAATGAGCAGTTCTTC.

By share of the sample, this clone is large (0.1 to 1%). The rearrangement joins TRBV7-2 to TRBJ2-3, with D perhaps matching TRBD2 (6 bases). This CDR3 region has 15 residues. The germline V gene encodes CDR1 SGHTA and CDR2 FQGNSA. Between the trimmed V and J ends, which lost 5 bases and 0 bases, there was a span of 12 bases. The CDR3 spells CASSPDYLSTDTQYF. The CDR3 DNA is TGTGCCAGCAGCCCGGACTACCTAAGCACAGATACGCAGTATTTT.

The chain uses TRBV6-6 and TRBJ1-5, with TRBD1 matching 9 bases. The CDR3 length is 16 residues. Germline V gene lookup returns CDR1 MNHNY and CDR2 SVGAGI (reference sequence). V shed 8 bases, J shed 7 bases, and the junction held 15 bases outside the gene matches. The CDR3 here is CASRPPGTGWEQPQHF. The CDR3 bases are TGTGCCAGCCGTCCTCCAGGGACAGGGTGGGAGCAGCCCCAGCATTTT.

This chain uses TRBV5-1 with TRBJ2-3, with a possible D match to TRBD2 (6 bases). The CDR3 is 15 residues long. Germline V CDR1 and CDR2: SGHRS, YFSETQ. V gave up 4 bases and J gave up 2 bases, with 14 bases separating them. As DNA, the CDR3 is TGCGCCAGCAGCGGGGAGGTTTATCCCACAGATACGCAGTATTTT. Translation gives CASSGEVYPTDTQYF.

The CDR3 loop reads CASRTGQGDGYTF. CDR3 nucleotides: TGCGCCAGCAGAACCGGACAGGGGGATGGCTACACCTTC. The chain uses TRBV5-1 and TRBJ1-2; 10 bases agree with TRBD1. The germline V gene has CDR1 SGHRS and CDR2 YFSETQ. This CDR3 comprises 13 residues. The junction had 4 bases not matched to a gene; V was cut back by 5 bases and J by 6 bases.

The chain links TRBV10-3 to TRBJ1-1; TRBD1 matches at 7 bases. The CDR3 is 14 residues long. CDR1 and CDR2 from the germline V gene are ENHRY and SYGVKD. J was trimmed by 1 base and V by 5 bases; bases with no gene match: 4. The CDR3 protein is CAISTGAQNTEAFF. In nucleotides, the CDR3 is TGTGCCATCAGTACAGGGGCCCAGAACACTGAAGCTTTCTTT.

This clone appeared once. V usage is TRBV2 and J usage is TRBJ1-2; TRBD1 is a possible D gene (6 bases). Germline loops: CDR1 SNHLY, CDR2 FYNNEI. The CDR3 sequence is 14 residues long. Trimming pared 4 bases from V and 2 bases from J, leaving 11 bases between. The CDR3 here is CASSGEGGNYGYTF. The CDR3 DNA is TGTGCCAGCAGTGGGGAGGGGGGAAACTATGGCTACACCTTC.